The 26 T cell receptor beta chains reported below all come from one sample, sequenced in a study of cytomegalovirus exposure and HLA in healthy donors (dated by TCRdb to about 2017). The library was produced with the immunoSEQ multiplex PCR assay. For the multiplex PCR, a mixture combining 60 forward primers for TCR Vbeta segments and 13 reverse primers for TCR Jbeta segments was used. The source is immuneACCESS, and TCRdb retained only in-frame sequences with V and J called. Part of the clones is not carried over; for the studies checked, unresolved V genes explain less than half of this, and the remainder is unexplained. The sample table gives roughly 200,000 clones. Under 6.5% of the sample goes to the ten largest clones. The sample was PBMCs. The receptors here all came from a man aged 25 to 40 in good health and CMV-seronegative.

The rearrangement links TRBV5-1 to TRBJ2-5; perhaps TRBD2 as D (7 bases). The CDR3 totals 15 residues. Deletions cut 2 bases from V and 0 bases from J, with 11 bases between. CDR1 is SGHRS, CDR2 YFSETQ, per germline. CDR3 DNA sequence: TGCGCCAGCAGCTTTGCGGGGGCCCACCAAGAGACCCAGTACTTC. Protein: CASSFAGAHQETQYF.

The chain carries TRBV6-5 and TRBJ2-1, with 11 bases aligning to TRBD2. The germline CDR1 and CDR2 sequences are MNHEY and SVGAGI. With V trimmed by 4 bases and J by 7 bases, 9 bases remained unmatched. The CDR3 totals 16 residues. The CDR3 loop reads CASSSTGTSGGNEQFF. The CDR3 coding sequence is TGTGCCAGCAGTTCGACCGGGACTAGCGGAGGGAATGAGCAGTTCTTC.

V and J are TRBV11-2 and TRBJ2-5, with 10 bases matching TRBD1. The CDR3 covers 15 residues. With 5 bases clipped from V and 4 bases from J, the junction kept 7 bases outside the gene matches. Germline values: CDR1 SGHAT, CDR2 FQNNGV. CDR3 sequence: CASSPLGQGPETQYF. CDR3 sequence (DNA): TGTGCCAGCAGCCCCCTGGGACAGGGGCCAGAGACCCAGTACTTC.

The rearrangement links TRBV18 to TRBJ2-7, with 8 bases lining up with TRBD2. Germline trimming cut 2 bases from V and 7 bases from J; bases unmatched to any gene: 7. The CDR3 runs 14 residues. Germline V gives CDR1 KGHSH, CDR2 LQKENI. This CDR3 reads CASSPGREAQEQYF. CDR3 in DNA: TGTGCCAGCTCACCAGGGCGGGAGGCTCAAGAGCAGTACTTC.

This chain connects TRBV28 to TRBJ2-7; tentatively, D is TRBD1 (5 bases). The germline V and J ends were trimmed by 3 bases and 2 bases, with 8 bases remaining between them. Germline V gene data show CDR1 as MDHEN and CDR2 as SYDVKM. The CDR3 has 13 residues. The CDR3 nucleotides read TGTGCCAGCAGTTTGCTACAGGCCTACGAGCAGTACTTC. Encoded protein: CASSLLQAYEQYF.

The V gene is TRBV6-5, the J gene TRBJ2-7; 10 bases are shared with TRBD2. The CDR3 is 16 residues long. The junction had 7 bases not matched to a gene; V was cut back by 0 bases and J by 5 bases. Germline CDR1 reads MNHEY; CDR2 reads SVGAGI. CDR3: CASSYSGLAGVDEQYF. The CDR3, as DNA: TGTGCCAGCAGTTACTCAGGGCTAGCGGGAGTCGACGAGCAGTACTTC.

Notes on this clone: Other DNA sequences in the same sample also yield this CDR3. The J gene is TRBJ1-4, the V gene TRBV4-2, with D uncertain. This CDR3 contains 13 residues. CDR1 and CDR2 from the germline V gene are LGHNA and YNFKEQ. The V end lost 5 bases, the J end lost 6 bases, and 10 bases lay between the germline ends. The CDR3 DNA sequence: TGTGCCAGCAGCACTGAGTCCTATGAAAAACTGTTTTTT. Encoded protein: CASSTESYEKLFF.

Regarding this clone: Other DNA variants within this sample encode the same CDR3. The chain combines TRBV5-1 with TRBJ1-2; TRBD1 aligns across 8 bases. This CDR3 is 15 amino acids long. The germline gives CDR1 SGHRS, CDR2 YFSETQ. Trimming cost V 0 bases and J 1 base; bases outside gene matches: 2. In nucleotides, the CDR3 is TGCGCCAGCAGCTTGGAACAGGGGGTTAACTATGGCTACACCTTC. Translation gives CASSLEQGVNYGYTF.

The rearrangement uses TRBV5-1 and TRBJ1-5, with 7 positions matching TRBD1. Germline V gene sequence: CDR1 SGHRS, CDR2 YFSETQ. V dropped 3 bases and J dropped 0; count of bases not matched to a gene: 3. CDR3 length equals 15 residues. CDR3 DNA sequence: TGCGCCAGCAGCTCGACAGGGTTTAGCAATCAGCCCCAGCATTTT. This encodes CASSSTGFSNQPQHF.

This sequence joins TRBV2 and TRBJ1-2; 8 nucleotides match TRBD1. The junction had 9 bases not matched to a gene; V was cut back by 1 base and J by 11 bases. The CDR3 is made up of 14 amino acids. Germline CDR1 reads SNHLY; CDR2 reads FYNNEI. The DNA of the CDR3 is TGTGCCAGCAGTGAAGGCCTGCGGACAGGGAGTTACACCTTC. It codes for CASSEGLRTGSYTF.

This chain links TRBV7-2 with TRBJ2-7, with a possible D match to TRBD2 (5 bases). The CDR3 consists of 15 residues. Germline assignment: CDR1 SGHTA and CDR2 FQGNSA. Deletions cut 3 bases from V and 2 bases from J, with 14 bases between. This CDR3 is CASSLDLGSTYEQYF. CDR3 coding DNA: TGTGCCAGCAGCTTGGACTTGGGGTCAACCTACGAGCAGTACTTC.

The V gene is TRBV7-9, the J gene TRBJ2-5; D remains unclear. V gave up 7 bases and J gave up 5 bases, with 20 bases separating them. The CDR3 has 15 residues. CDR1 SEHNR and CDR2 FQNEAQ come from the germline V gene (reference sequence). CDR3 protein: CASILESGLWETQYF. In DNA, the CDR3 is TGTGCCAGCATCCTAGAGTCCGGTTTGTGGGAGACCCAGTACTTC.

The chain links TRBV5-4 to TRBJ2-5; D is unresolved. Germline lookup yields CDR1 SGHNT and CDR2 YYREEE (reference sequence). This CDR3 has 12 residues. V was cut by 7 bases and J by 4 bases, with 11 bases left in between. CDR3 residues: CASCEARETQYF. CDR3 DNA sequence: TGTGCCAGCTGCGAGGCGAGAGAGACCCAGTACTTC.

The V call is TRBV30, the J call TRBJ1-5; D ambiguous. Trimming removed 3 bases at V and 2 bases at J, with 8 bases between. There are 13 residues in the CDR3. Germline values: CDR1 GTSNPN, CDR2 SVGIG (reference sequence). This CDR3 is CAWSYTGNQPQHF. Here the CDR3 DNA reads TGTGCCTGGAGCTATACAGGCAATCAGCCCCAGCATTTT. The entire variable domain, with the rest obtained from reference TRBV30 and TRBJ1-5, is as follows: SQTIHQWPATLVQPVGSPLSLECTVEGTSNPNLYWYRQAAGRGLQLLFYSVGIGQISSEVPQNLSASRPQDRQFILSSKKLLLSDSGFYLCAWSYTGNQPQHFGDGTRLSIL.

The V gene is TRBV10-1, the J gene TRBJ1-1; 7 bases fit TRBD1. The J segment lost 12 bases and the V segment lost 0 bases, leaving 10 bases of the junction unmatched. The germline V gene encodes CDR1 WNHNN and CDR2 SYGVQD (reference sequence). The CDR3 is 14 amino acids. The chain's CDR3 is CASSESGQGVRTFF. CDR3 in DNA: TGCGCCAGCAGTGAGTCGGGGCAGGGGGTGAGAACTTTCTTT.

The chain uses TRBV2 and TRBJ2-3; no clear D gene. Trimming took 6 bases from V and 2 from J, leaving 12 bases between them. Germline CDR1 and CDR2: SNHLY and FYNNEI. The CDR3 length is 14 residues. The CDR3 is CASRENYVTDTQYF. The CDR3 bases are TGTGCCAGCAGGGAGAATTATGTCACAGATACGCAGTATTTT.

This chain links TRBV10-3 with TRBJ2-1, with 8 bases identical to TRBD1. V trimming: 5 bases; J trimming: 5 bases; junction bases outside the gene matches: 2. The CDR3 totals 13 residues. CDR1 and CDR2 from the germline V gene are ENHRY and SYGVKD. In nucleotides, the CDR3 is TGTGCCATCAGTCTGGACAGGGACAATGAGCAGTTCTTC. Translation gives CAISLDRDNEQFF.

J is TRBJ1-2 and V is TRBV19; 7 bases map to TRBD1. In germline, CDR1 is LNHDA, CDR2 SQIVND (reference sequence). This CDR3 has 15 residues. V trimming: 7 bases; J trimming: 0 bases; junction bases outside the gene matches: 8. The DNA for the CDR3 is TGTGCCAGTAAGAGGGACAGTCTAGCTAACTATGGCTACACCTTC. This codes for CASKRDSLANYGYTF.

CDR3 in amino acids: CASSPSDRSHEQYF. In DNA, the CDR3 is TGTGCCAGCAGCCCCTCCGACAGATCCCACGAGCAGTACTTC. The genes are TRBV9 and TRBJ2-7; perhaps TRBD1 as D (5 bases). Trimming cost V 4 bases and J 5 bases, with 16 bases left between them. Germline-derived CDR1 and CDR2 are SGDLS and YYNGEE. The CDR3 is 14 residues long.

The V gene is TRBV18, the J gene TRBJ1-2, with 10 bases lining up with TRBD1. With V trimmed by 3 bases and J by 8 bases, 12 bases remained unmatched. Germline lookup yields CDR1 KGHSH and CDR2 LQKENI. This CDR3 spans 16 amino acids. CDR3 amino acids: CASSPPSTGGEGGYTF. DNA of the CDR3: TGTGCCAGCTCACCTCCCTCGACAGGGGGCGAGGGGGGCTACACCTTC.

The rearrangement uses TRBV7-6 and TRBJ2-7; 8 bases map to TRBD2. Germline V lookup: CDR1 SGHVS, CDR2 FNYEAQ. Losses at the gene ends were 3 bases for V and 2 bases for J; bases not matched to a gene: 9. The CDR3 has 16 amino acids. CDR3 sequence (DNA): TGTGCCAGCAGCTTCGGGGGGGCTGTGGGGCCCTACGAGCAGTACTTC. Translation gives CASSFGGAVGPYEQYF.

This chain joins TRBV30 and TRBJ2-1; TRBD2 might be the D (6 bases). Trimming left V 2 bases short and J 4 bases short, with 9 bases between. CDR1 GTSNPN and CDR2 SVGIG come from the germline V gene (reference sequence). This CDR3 region has 13 residues. CDR3 nucleotides: TGTGCCTGGAGTCGCCGGGAGTACAATGAGCAGTTCTTC. It encodes CAWSRREYNEQFF.

The rearrangement joins TRBV6-4 to TRBJ2-7; a possible D gene is TRBD2 (6 bases). Trimming stripped 3 bases from V and 2 bases from J, with 11 bases between. CDR1 MRHNA and CDR2 SNTAGT come from the germline V gene. This CDR3 has 14 residues. The CDR3 here is CASSDQDYPYEQYF. DNA of the CDR3: TGTGCCAGCAGTGATCAGGACTACCCCTACGAGCAGTACTTC.

The J gene is TRBJ2-5, the V gene TRBV5-1; no definite D call. CDR1 is SGHRS, CDR2 YFSETQ, per germline. V was clipped by 0 bases and J by 7 bases, with 13 bases between them. CDR3 length: 14 amino acids. The DNA of the CDR3 is TGCGCCAGCAGCTTGGAAGCTCTAGTGGGGACCCAGTACTTC. The encoded protein is CASSLEALVGTQYF.

V gene TRBV11-3 combines with J gene TRBJ2-5, with 8 bases identical to TRBD1. CDR3 length equals 17 residues. CDR1 SGHNT and CDR2 YENEEA come from the germline V gene. The trim removed 4 bases at V and 5 bases at J, leaving 15 bases unmatched. For the CDR3, the DNA is TGTGCCAGCAGCTCGATACGACAGGGGCCGTCCGGGGAGACCCAGTACTTC. Residues: CASSSIRQGPSGETQYF.

This chain uses TRBV11-2 with TRBJ2-7, with TRBD2 identical over 7 bases. Trimming at V came to 3 bases and at J to 2 bases, leaving 7 bases not matched to a gene. Looked up from germline, CDR1 is SGHAT and CDR2 is FQNNGV. CDR3 length: 15 amino acids. The CDR3 spells CASSFVGGSPYEQYF. CDR3 bases: TGTGCCAGCAGCTTTGTGGGGGGGTCCCCCTACGAGCAGTACTTC.